Presented here are 14 T cell receptor beta chains from one specimen sequenced in a study of cytomegalovirus exposure and HLA in healthy donors. Use of 60 Vbeta and 13 Jbeta primers characterized the PCR. Clones were sequenced by immunoSEQ multiplex PCR, and TCRdb holds only the in-frame ones, with some missing. The data contain over 65,000 clones, roughly 75% of them singletons. Sequenced sample: PBMCs. The source is a woman aged 40 to 55 in good health and CMV-seronegative.

There are a few counts of this clone. The chain combines TRBV5-1 with TRBJ1-1, with TRBD1 matching 7 bases. Trimming at V came to 6 bases and at J to 4 bases, leaving 9 bases not matched to a gene. Germline CDR1 is SGHRS and CDR2 is YFSETQ. The CDR3 is 14 amino acids. The CDR3 is CASNNNRGTTEAFF. The CDR3 region has the DNA TGCGCCAGCAATAATAACAGGGGTACCACTGAAGCTTTCTTT.

The CDR3 nucleotides read TGTGCCAGCAGCCCCGAAACTCCACCCCTCCACTTT. This encodes CASSPETPPLHF. J is TRBJ1-6 and V is TRBV7-9; no firm D call. The CDR3 contains 12 residues. V lost 5 bases and J 11 bases, leaving 10 bases between the germline ends. CDR1 and CDR2 (germline): SEHNR, FQNEAQ (reference sequence).

The J gene is TRBJ2-7, the V gene TRBV4-3; TRBD1 matches 9 bases. Germline CDR1 LGHNA, CDR2 YSLEER. J lost 6 bases, V lost 3 bases, and 9 bases had no gene match. The CDR3 loop spans 15 amino acids. The CDR3 DNA follows: TGCGCCAGCAGCCAGAACCCGGGACAGGGTTGCGAGCAGTACTTC. It specifies CASSQNPGQGCEQYF.

The table lists this clone with a few counts. This chain uses TRBV5-8 with TRBJ2-3, with TRBD1 matching over 8 bases. V lost 4 bases, J lost 1 base, and 5 bases stayed unmatched. The CDR3 contains 15 residues. Germline V gene lookup returns CDR1 SGHTS and CDR2 YDEGEE. The CDR3 here is CASSLTGVGTDTQYF. The CDR3 region has the DNA TGTGCCAGCAGCCTGACAGGGGTGGGCACAGATACGCAGTATTTT.

The chain uses TRBV4-3 and TRBJ2-1; the match to TRBD1 covers 10 bases. This CDR3 is built from 15 residues. Germline values: CDR1 LGHNA, CDR2 YSLEER. The trim removed 3 bases at V and 7 bases at J, leaving 6 bases unmatched. CDR3 region: CASSHLDRGRNEQFF. The CDR3, as DNA: TGCGCCAGCAGCCATCTAGACAGGGGGCGGAATGAGCAGTTCTTC.

This chain uses TRBV7-8 with TRBJ2-7, with D possibly TRBD1 on 6 matching bases. Trimming stripped 2 bases from V and 3 bases from J, with 11 bases between. Germline CDR1 reads SGHVS; CDR2 reads FQNEAQ. The CDR3 is 14 residues long. CDR3 amino acids: CASSLTGKGYEQYF. The CDR3 nucleotides are TGTGCCAGCAGCTTAACAGGGAAGGGCTACGAGCAGTACTTC.

The gene calls are TRBV5-1 and TRBJ1-1, with 8 nucleotides matching TRBD1. The CDR3 has 17 amino acids. V gave up 1 base and J gave up 0 bases; unmatched junction bases: 8. From germline, CDR1 is SGHRS and CDR2 YFSETQ. CDR3 DNA: TGCGCCAGCAGCTTGACAGGACAGGGTTCCATGAACACTGAAGCTTTCTTT. Translation gives CASSLTGQGSMNTEAFF.

The chain employs TRBV29-1 and TRBJ2-7; TRBD1 matches 9 bases. The CDR3 is made up of 13 amino acids. Germline assignment: CDR1 SQVTM and CDR2 ANQGSEA. V lost 3 bases to trimming and J lost 7 bases; unmatched junction nucleotides: 7. The CDR3 is CSVDMGQGREQYF. For the CDR3, the DNA is TGCAGCGTTGATATGGGACAGGGTCGAGAGCAGTACTTC.

The J gene is TRBJ2-7, the V gene TRBV10-2; 12 nucleotides agree with TRBD2. V shed 6 bases and J 3 bases; nucleotides not matched to a gene: 3. CDR1 WSHSY and CDR2 SAAADI come from the germline V gene. This CDR3 region has 14 residues. CDR3 sequence (DNA): TGCGCCAGCAGCGCGACTAGCGGGAGCTACGAGCAGTACTTC. It yields the protein CASSATSGSYEQYF.

The chain uses TRBV4-1 and TRBJ1-2; D uncertain. CDR1 and CDR2 from the germline V gene are MGHRA and YSYEKL. The CDR3 length is 14 residues. V lost 1 base to trimming and J lost 4 bases, with 10 bases between them. As DNA, the CDR3 is TGCGCCAGCAGCCAAGGAACAGACCTCTATGGCTACACCTTC. This gives the protein CASSQGTDLYGYTF.

This clone is deemed medium-sized. The rearrangement joins TRBV11-2 to TRBJ1-1; possibly TRBD1 for D (6 bases). V was cut by 8 bases and J by 1 base, with 11 bases left in between. The V gene's germline CDR1 is SGHAT and CDR2 FQNNGV. CDR3 length: 13 amino acids. The CDR3 DNA is TGTGCCAGCGGGAAACAGGGGAACACTGAAGCTTTCTTT. Protein product: CASGKQGNTEAFF.

This clone was seen more than once but under ten times. V gene TRBV7-9 combines with J gene TRBJ1-2; D uncertain. Trimming took off 3 bases at V and 5 bases at J, with 16 bases between the two ends. This CDR3 comprises 15 residues. Germline-derived CDR1 and CDR2 are SEHNR and FQNEAQ (reference sequence). As DNA, the CDR3 is TGTGCCAGCAGCTTTAAGAACAGCTCCCGTTATGGCTACACCTTC. Protein: CASSFKNSSRYGYTF.

J is TRBJ1-3 and V is TRBV4-3, with D unresolved. Germline lookup yields CDR1 LGHNA and CDR2 YSLEER. The CDR3 contains 17 residues. Between the trimmed V and J ends, which lost 4 bases and 0 bases, there was a span of 16 bases. CDR3 bases: TGCGCCAGCAGCCCGAAGACGGCAGCGAGCTCTGGAAACACCATATATTTT. It is translated as CASSPKTAASSGNTIYF.

This clone was seen a few times. This sequence joins TRBV4-1 and TRBJ2-7; 7 bases align to TRBD2. V was pared by 1 base and J by 4 bases, with 1 base of the junction left unmatched. Looked up from germline, CDR1 is MGHRA and CDR2 is YSYEKL. The CDR3 has 13 amino acids. The CDR3 sequence: CASSQGGGYEQYF. The CDR3 region has the DNA TGCGCCAGCAGCCAAGGGGGGGGGTACGAGCAGTACTTC.